This T cell receptor (beta chain) was recorded in a study of beta chain features in type 1 diabetes (dated by TCRdb to the late 2010s). Notes on the research overall: Mean age, gender distribution, total cell number and subset yield did not differ between patients and healthy donors. A total of 107,917,701 sorted cells were examined across all samples, and RNA yield correlated strongly with the number of cells per subset. The study compared the TCRB repertoires of sorted circulating CD4+ T cell subsets in recently diagnosed type 1 diabetes patients with those in matched healthy donors. Naive and central memory subsets were obtained from all 30 or so donors, but regulatory and stem cell-like memory subsets were isolated from only 8 patients and 8 healthy donors. The full study reports these points: HLA sub-analyses involved small numbers of individuals, so any influence of HLA type on TCRB rearrangement remained unresolved. Naive, central memory and regulatory TCRB repertoires appeared more similar among patients than among healthy donors. Sequencing cDNA rather than genomic DNA could over-represent highly expressing activated cells, although activation and CD3 levels did not differ between groups. In all four CD4+ subsets, TCRB CDR3 length was moderately but significantly shorter in type 1 diabetes patients. Shorter templates might be favored by PCR, yet because patient and control samples were amplified and corrected together, any such skew would affect both groups equally. At VDJ recombination sites, patients with type 1 diabetes made fewer insertions and deleted more nucleotides, a pattern implying thymic rearrangement abnormalities.

The entire isolated RNA was reverse transcribed using the High Capacity cDNA Reverse Transcription Kit, and thus expressed TCRB transcripts were sequenced. Deep immunoSEQ sequencing was performed on naive, central memory and regulatory T cell samples, with an average of around 3.4 million total reads per sample. After sorted cells were lysed in RLT buffer, RNA was extracted with DNase-treated RNeasy Micro or Mini kits, with the choice depending on cell number. To prevent cross-contamination, each cell subset was processed individually, whereas patient and healthy donor samples were processed jointly. The immunoSEQ multiplex PCR was used to amplify TCRB sequences from cDNA, generating 87-bp fragments that spanned the CDR3 region. Sequencing of the amplicons was performed on the Illumina HiSeq platform. The published analysis was carried out like this. Synthetic template baselines were used to correct PCR bias computationally, reads within Hamming distance 2 were collapsed together, and singletons that could not be merged were discarded. Reads were aligned against IMGT to assign V, D and J genes, CDR3 length and insertions or deletions at six rearrangement sites. Within each subset, clonotype counts were normalized to sorted cell number, and only after that were true diversity and Gini coefficients computed with the tcR R package. Repertoire sharing was quantified using the overlap coefficient calculated on TCRB nucleotide sequences. Out-of-frame TCRB sequences from naive cells were analyzed as a proxy for the pre-selection repertoire. Sourced from immuneACCESS, this table was stored by TCRdb with only in-frame sequences that have V and J called. A share of the clones is absent; for the studies checked, an unresolved V gene accounts for under half, and the remainder has no known explanation. D and trimming come from the DNA, and the V and J calls and clone size come from that table. Counted in this sample were roughly 330,000 clones; approximately 11% of them appeared once. 0.015% of the sample belongs to the ten largest clones.

Inclusive of the bounding cysteine and phenylalanine, the CDR3 is 15 residues long. Only the CDR3 DNA stays, 45 bases, in frame from base 1. Taken from the germline V gene, the CDR1 and CDR2 loops are SGHDT and YYEEEE. V is pared back by 1 base and J by 3 bases, with 12 bases lying between the germline termini. Each donor gave one peripheral blood draw, averaging around 120 mL, which was collected into heparinised tubes. A BD FACSAria II and a panel including CD45RO, CCR7, CD25, CD127, CD95 and CD27 were used to sort naive, central memory, regulatory and stem cell-like memory CD4+ T cells. Every sorted population had a purity above 98%. PBMCs were isolated immediately by Lymphoprep density gradient centrifugation and stained directly without culture. To minimize batch effects, samples were stained and sorted in pairs, one healthy donor with one patient per experiment. This clone was observed a handful of times. The antigen it binds to is not known. Per-base quality was not reported, and no clone a single base away is much larger than it.

The TCR originated in a woman under 40 in good health. Sequencing was performed on naive CD4+ T cells from blood. The sample's cell subset or site label, in plain terms: true naive CD4+ T cells. Rearrangement joined TRBV5-6 to TRBJ2-3, and possibly TRBD2, on 6 matching bases. The DNA sequence reads TGTGCCAGCAGCTTGTTGGAGGGCCAGACAGATACGCAGTATTTT. Translated, it reads CASSLLEGQTDTQYF. Reference TRBV5-6 and TRBJ2-3 proteins supply the regions before and after the CDR3; the full variable domain is: DAGVTQSPTHLIKTRGQQVTLRCSPKSGHDTVSWYQQALGQGPQFIFQYYEEEERQRGNFPDRFSGHQFPNYSSELNVNALLLGDSALYLCASSLLEGQTDTQYFGPGTRLTVL.